Shown below are 21 T cell receptor beta chains from a single sample sequenced in a study of CD8+ T cells in alopecia areata. Extracted RNA was reverse transcribed, and the resulting cDNA served as sequencing template. Clones were read by immunoSEQ multiplex PCR, and TCRdb kept only the in-frame ones, dropping some. Of 100,000 to 130,000 clones in the sample, roughly 84% were seen once. The treatment is: oral pan-JAK inhibitor, 5-10 mg twice daily. The material was CD8+ T cells sorted from blood, obtained at week 24, from a patient treated with tofacitinib. These receptors were obtained from a human donor with alopecia areata.

V and J are TRBV21-1 and TRBJ2-6; the D segment call TRBD2 is taken from the table without a DNA check. TRBV21-1 is recorded as a pseudogene. The CDR3 has 14 residues. The CDR3, as DNA: TGTGCCAGCGCCCGGGTCTCTGGGGCCAACGTCCTGACTTTC. This encodes CASARVSGANVLTF.

The V gene is TRBV7-8, the J gene TRBJ2-7, with 13 bases identical to TRBD2. This CDR3 has 16 residues. Trimming at V came to 0 bases and at J to 5 bases, leaving 4 bases not matched to a gene. Germline assignment: CDR1 SGHVS and CDR2 FQNEAQ. The CDR3 loop is CASSLARLAGGHEQYF. In DNA form, the CDR3 reads TGTGCCAGCAGCTTAGCCAGACTAGCGGGGGGCCACGAGCAGTACTTC. The full variable domain, in which reference TRBV7-8 and TRBJ2-7 provide the parts outside the CDR3, is GAGVSQSPRYKVAKRGQDVALRCDPISGHVSLFWYQQALGQGPEFLTYFQNEAQLDKSGLPSDRFFAERPEGSVSTLKIQRTQQEDSAVYLCASSLARLAGGHEQYFGPGTRLTVT.

The CDR3 nucleotides are TGTGCCAGCAGCGCCGGGACAGGGTCCTACGAGCAGTACTTC. It specifies CASSAGTGSYEQYF. The V call is TRBV27, the J call TRBJ2-7, with 9 bases matching TRBD1. Trimming at V came to 6 bases and at J to 1 base, leaving 4 bases not matched to a gene. The CDR3 length is 14 residues. The germline V gene has CDR1 MNHEY and CDR2 SMNVEV (reference sequence).

V gene TRBV6-5 combines with J gene TRBJ2-5; D is unclear. Germline lookup yields CDR1 MNHEY and CDR2 SVGAGI. V lost 0 bases and J lost 5, with 10 bases in between. This CDR3 is built from 14 residues. CDR3 DNA: TGTGCCAGCAGTTACTCCTCAGTTGGGGAGACCCAGTACTTC. This encodes CASSYSSVGETQYF.

Here the CDR3 reads CASSSNSGNEQFF. CDR3 sequence (DNA): TGTGCCAGCAGCTCGAATAGTGGTAATGAGCAGTTCTTC. The V call is TRBV7-6, the J call TRBJ2-1; no firm D call. Germline V gene sequence: CDR1 SGHVS, CDR2 FNYEAQ. V shed 4 bases and J shed 7 bases, with 11 bases lying between them. This CDR3 spans 13 amino acids.

A single count supports this clone. The rearrangement uses TRBV14 and TRBJ2-7; D is unclear. The CDR3 consists of 14 residues. The V and J ends lost 4 bases and 9 bases respectively, with 19 bases between them. Per the germline V gene, CDR1 is SGHDN and CDR2 is FVKESK. CDR3 in DNA: TGTGCCAGCAGCCCCAGTGGCCACAGCCTAGTGCAGTACTTC. Protein product: CASSPSGHSLVQYF.

The chain employs TRBV29-1 and TRBJ2-7; possible D gene TRBD1, 5 bases. Germline CDR1 is SQVTM and CDR2 is ANQGSEA. The CDR3 has 12 amino acids. The V end lost 7 bases, the J end lost 3 bases, and 13 bases lay between the germline ends. CDR3 protein: CSAIVRDYEQYF. The CDR3 nucleotides read TGCAGCGCTATAGTCAGGGACTACGAGCAGTACTTC.

This chain uses TRBV27 with TRBJ1-6; tentatively, D is TRBD1 (5 bases). Trimming removed 4 bases from V and 7 bases from J, with 11 bases in between. This CDR3 spans 14 amino acids. From germline, CDR1 is MNHEY and CDR2 SMNVEV (reference sequence). The CDR3 is CASSSAGLNSPLHF. CDR3 nucleotides: TGTGCCAGCAGTTCTGCAGGGCTCAATTCACCCCTCCACTTT.

The chain carries TRBV7-6 and TRBJ2-6; D not resolved. Trimming stripped 1 base from V and 0 bases from J, with 4 bases between. The CDR3 has 15 residues. CDR1 and CDR2 (germline): SGHVS, FNYEAQ. CDR3: CASSLGGSGANVLTF. Here the CDR3 DNA reads TGTGCCAGCAGCTTAGGTGGCTCTGGGGCCAACGTCCTGACTTTC. Supplemented by reference TRBV7-6 and TRBJ2-6, the full variable domain reads GAGVSQSPRYKVTKRGQDVALRCDPISGHVSLYWYRQALGQGPEFLTYFNYEAQQDKSGLPNDRFSAERPEGSISTLTIQRTEQRDSAMYRCASSLGGSGANVLTFGAGSRLTVL.

For the CDR3, the DNA is TGTGCCAGCAGCTATAGGTCCGGGGAGCTGTTTTTT. This sequence encodes CASSYRSGELFF. The chain recombines TRBV7-6 with TRBJ2-2, with D unclear. This CDR3 has 12 amino acids. V was cut by 4 bases and J by 6 bases, with 6 bases left in between. Germline V CDR1 and CDR2: SGHVS, FNYEAQ.

The J gene is TRBJ1-1, the V gene TRBV6-5; D ambiguous. Trimming shortened V by 6 bases and J by 0 bases, and 11 bases separated the two germline ends. This CDR3 comprises 14 residues. Per the germline V gene, CDR1 is MNHEY and CDR2 is SVGAGI. CDR3 sequence reads: CASSLTSLNTEAFF. The CDR3 DNA reads as TGTGCCAGCAGCCTGACCAGCCTGAACACTGAAGCTTTCTTT.

J is TRBJ2-3 and V is TRBV5-4, with D unclear. Trimming removed 6 bases from V and 5 bases from J, with 16 bases in between. Germline V gene sequence: CDR1 SGHNT, CDR2 YYREEE (reference sequence). This CDR3 has 14 residues. The CDR3 DNA is TGTGCCAGCATCCGGTGGGGATCTGGAGATACGCAGTATTTT. Translating gives CASIRWGSGDTQYF. The entire variable domain, with the rest obtained from reference TRBV5-4 and TRBJ2-3, is as follows: ETGVTQSPTHLIKTRGQQVTLRCSSQSGHNTVSWYQQALGQGPQFIFQYYREEENGRGNFPPRFSGLQFPNYSSELNVNALELDDSALYLCASIRWGSGDTQYFGPGTRLTVL.

As DNA, the CDR3 is TGTGCCTGGAGTGTTGGGCCAGATACGCAGTATTTT. Encoded protein: CAWSVGPDTQYF. The rearrangement uses TRBV30 and TRBJ2-3; unclear D gene. This CDR3 has 12 amino acids. Trimming shortened V by 0 bases and J by 4 bases, and 5 bases separated the two germline ends. Germline loops: CDR1 GTSNPN, CDR2 SVGIG (reference sequence). Using reference TRBV30 and TRBJ2-3 for the parts outside the CDR3, the full variable domain is SQTIHQWPATLVQPVGSPLSLECTVEGTSNPNLYWYRQAAGRGLQLLFYSVGIGQISSEVPQNLSASRPQDRQFILSSKKLLLSDSGFYLCAWSVGPDTQYFGPGTRLTVL.

This clone was observed a handful of times. The gene calls are TRBV7-2 and TRBJ2-7; D perhaps matches TRBD2 (6 bases). The CDR3 contains 14 residues. CDR1 SGHTA and CDR2 FQGNSA come from the germline V gene. Trimming took off 5 bases at V and 5 bases at J, with 16 bases between the two ends. The CDR3, as DNA: TGTGCCAGCAGCCCCCCAGGAGGGTTCAACGAGCAGTACTTC. It codes for CASSPPGGFNEQYF. Combining the CDR3 with reference TRBV7-2 and TRBJ2-7 gives the whole variable domain GAGVSQSPSNKVTEKGKDVELRCDPISGHTALYWYRQSLGQGLEFLIYFQGNSAPDKSGLPSDRFSAERTGGSVSTLTIQRTQQEDSAVYLCASSPPGGFNEQYFGPGTRLTVT.

The chain combines TRBV2 with TRBJ1-6, with unresolved D. The CDR3 is made up of 17 amino acids. Germline V gene lookup returns CDR1 SNHLY and CDR2 FYNNEI. Trimming cost V 6 bases and J 8 bases, with 23 bases left between them. For the CDR3, the DNA is TGTGCCAGCAGCCCCCCAGGTTGGCAGGCGCAAGATTCACCCCTCCACTTT. It translates to CASSPPGWQAQDSPLHF. Filled out from reference TRBV2 and TRBJ1-6, the complete variable domain reads EPEVTQTPSHQVTQMGQEVILRCVPISNHLYFYWYRQILGQKVEFLVSFYNNEISEKSEIFDDQFSVERPDGSNFTLKIRSTKLEDSAMYFCASSPPGWQAQDSPLHFGNGTRLTVT.

V gene TRBV19 combines with J gene TRBJ1-1; D perhaps matches TRBD1 (6 bases). The germline V gene encodes CDR1 LNHDA and CDR2 SQIVND (reference sequence). Trimming left V 10 bases short and J 1 base short, with 16 bases between. This CDR3 spans 14 amino acids. CDR3 amino acids: CATSRTGPNTEAFF. CDR3 bases: TGTGCCACCTCCCGAACAGGGCCGAACACTGAAGCTTTCTTT.

This clone was recorded once. The chain has TRBV7-2 and TRBJ2-7; TRBD2 is a possible D gene (6 bases). The CDR3 sequence is 16 residues long. The V and J ends lost 1 base and 2 bases respectively, with 15 bases between them. Germline loops: CDR1 SGHTA, CDR2 FQGNSA. The CDR3 nucleotides are TGTGCCAGCAGCTTAGAGTGGGGACTCACCCCCTACGAGCAGTACTTC. It encodes CASSLEWGLTPYEQYF.

This clone appeared a single time. The rearrangement links TRBV9 to TRBJ2-7; 7 nucleotides line up with TRBD1. After removal of 4 bases from V and 6 bases from J, the junction contained 10 bases not matched to a gene. CDR1 is SGDLS, CDR2 YYNGEE, per germline. The CDR3 consists of 14 residues. CDR3 nucleotide sequence: TGTGCCAGCAGCTTATATAGGGGGCCGGGCGAGCAGTACTTC. Translation: CASSLYRGPGEQYF.

The chain is built from TRBV5-1 and TRBJ2-1; D gene uncertain. V lost 0 bases to trimming and J lost 4 bases, with 8 bases between them. The germline V gene encodes CDR1 SGHRS and CDR2 YFSETQ. The CDR3 is 14 amino acids. This chain's CDR3 is CASSLGHYYNEQFF. The CDR3 coding sequence is TGCGCCAGCAGCTTGGGACATTATTACAATGAGCAGTTCTTC.

Of note for this clone: This CDR3 is also generated by other DNA sequences in the sample. The CDR3: CASSQTSGGSYEQYF. In DNA form, the CDR3 reads TGCGCCAGCAGCCAAACTAGCGGGGGCTCCTACGAGCAGTACTTC. The chain combines TRBV4-1 with TRBJ2-7, with TRBD2 identical over 11 bases. V was pared by 2 bases and J by 0 bases, with 0 bases of the junction left unmatched. This CDR3 spans 15 amino acids. Germline CDR1 and CDR2: MGHRA and YSYEKL.

This clone was detected only once. The gene calls are TRBV6-6 and TRBJ2-7; D uncertain. V was cut by 5 bases and J by 2 bases, with 16 bases left in between. The V gene's germline CDR1 is MNHNY and CDR2 SVGAGI (reference sequence). The CDR3 has 15 amino acids. For the CDR3, the DNA is TGTGCCAGCAGTCTGACGGCCCCGTCTGCCTACGAGCAGTACTTC. It translates to CASSLTAPSAYEQYF.